The following is a TCR beta chain sequence with its context. The entry originates in a study of blood T cell repertoires in COVID-19. For the study at large: Some COVID-19 samples were acute and others convalescent; all came from the United States, Italy and Spain. PBMCs, B-cell-depleted T cells, or T cells provided the cDNA or gDNA that made up the material.

V gave up 0 bases and J gave up 1 base, with 11 bases separating them. The CDR3 totals 16 residues. Germline values: CDR1 SGHTA, CDR2 FQGTGA. Sequencing was performed with immunoSEQ multiplex PCR; in TCRdb, only in-frame clones are kept and a portion is missing. The sample contains some 100,000 clones, roughly 88% of which appear only once. Sequencing used peripheral blood. J is TRBJ2-3 and V is TRBV7-3, with a possible D match to TRBD2 (5 bases). The TCR sequence derives from an elderly woman with active or convalescent COVID-19. This chain's CDR3 is CASSLTGSVGTDTQYF. DNA of the CDR3: TGTGCCAGCAGCTTAACGGGTAGCGTAGGCACAGATACGCAGTATTTT.